These T cell receptor beta chains were read from a single sample in a study of response to subunit inactivated influenza vaccine. Via MiXCR, TCRdb re-called the RT-PCR reads, giving one row per CDR3 protein. This sample has roughly 500,000 distinct CDR3 sequences; 20% to 25% occur once, and the top ten carry 2.8%. This sample was shared with a second study, whose subject was T cells expressing NK-cell markers.

The input for sequencing was CD4+ T cells sorted from PBMCs, taken approximately 13 days after vaccination. Every receptor here comes from a man aged 45 to 65 who received an inactivated influenza vaccine. Both conserved end residues are part of each CDR3. D genes are given only for firm matches. The size entry is marked missing in some rows and otherwise reads once, few, many or a size class.

v_call	j_call	d_call	cdr3_length	clone_size	cdr3_aa	cdr3_nt
TRBV28	TRBJ1-2	.	16	.	CASSKEDRAWDYGYTF	TGTGCCAGCAGTAAAGAGGACCGTGCTTGGGACTATGGCTACACCTTC
TRBV7-9	TRBJ2-5	.	14	many	CASSSGPIQETQYF	TGTGCCAGCAGTTCTGGTCCGATCCAAGAGACCCAGTACTTC
TRBV12-3/TRBV12-4	TRBJ1-2	.	14	many	CASTPLGASYGYTF	TGTGCCAGCACCCCCTTGGGGGCTAGCTATGGCTACACCTTC
TRBV12-3/TRBV12-4	TRBJ2-1	TRBD2	15	many	CASSSSGGRYNEQFF	TGTGCCAGCAGTTCTAGCGGGGGGCGATACAATGAGCAGTTCTTC
TRBV5-1	TRBJ2-3	.	16	.	CASSLVTKTSGDTQYF	TGCGCCAGCAGCTTGGTCACAAAAACTTCAGGGGATACGCAGTATTTT
TRBV15	TRBJ2-1	TRBD2	17	.	CATRPGGLAGMVDEQFF	TGTGCCACCAGACCAGGGGGACTAGCGGGGATGGTAGATGAGCAGTTCTTC
TRBV7-8	TRBJ2-7	.	15	few	CASTYGLYLSYEQYF	TGTGCCAGCACCTATGGACTATATCTCTCCTACGAGCAGTACTTC
TRBV5-1	TRBJ1-4	TRBD1	16	.	CASSLFPGTGNEKLFF	TGCGCCAGCAGCTTGTTCCCCGGGACAGGGAATGAAAAACTGTTTTTT
TRBV7-8	TRBJ2-7	.	13	.	CASSLARAYEQYF	TGTGCCAGCAGCTTAGCCAGGGCTTACGAGCAGTACTTC
TRBV20-1	TRBJ2-7	.	12	few	CSTGREVYEQYF	TGCAGTACAGGCAGGGAAGTTTACGAGCAGTACTTC
TRBV5-1	TRBJ1-5	.	15	.	CASSPDGGRNQPQHF	TGCGCCAGCAGCCCCGACGGGGGGCGCAATCAGCCCCAGCATTTT
TRBV11-2	TRBJ1-6	TRBD1	16	few	CASSLEGTGGFSPLHF	TGTGCCAGCAGCTTAGAAGGCACAGGGGGCTTTTCACCCCTCCACTTT
TRBV18	TRBJ2-1	.	14	.	CASSPGTQQIEQFF	TGTGCCAGCTCACCAGGGACACAACAGATCGAGCAGTTCTTC
TRBV12-3/TRBV12-4	TRBJ1-1	TRBD1	12	few	CASSGDSVLAFF	TGTGCCAGCAGTGGGGACAGTGTTCTGGCTTTCTTT
TRBV7-6	TRBJ2-3	TRBD2	17	.	CASSLRQRGGRSDTQYF	TGTGCCAGCAGCTTAAGACAGCGGGGGGGCCGCTCTGATACGCAGTATTTT
TRBV11-2	TRBJ1-2	TRBD1	15	.	CASSQGQGVVYGYTF	TGTGCCAGCAGCCAGGGACAGGGGGTAGTCTATGGCTACACCTTC
TRBV19	TRBJ2-1	.	16	once	CASSIWVGRSVNEQFF	TGTGCCAGTAGTATTTGGGTAGGCCGTTCGGTAAATGAGCAGTTCTTC
TRBV27	TRBJ2-3	TRBD2	17	few	CARETSGAPRGTDTQYF	TGTGCCAGAGAGACTAGCGGGGCCCCCAGGGGCACAGATACGCAGTATTTT
TRBV12-3/TRBV12-4	TRBJ2-5	.	14	few	CASSFGVAQETQYF	TGTGCCAGCAGTTTTGGGGTAGCGCAAGAGACCCAGTACTTC
TRBV5-5	TRBJ2-7	TRBD2	14	.	CASSLDPGRYEQYF	TGTGCCAGCAGCTTGGACCCCGGGAGGTACGAGCAGTACTTC
TRBV28	TRBJ2-4	.	14	.	CASSGQLAKNIQYF	TGTGCCAGCAGTGGACAGCTAGCCAAAAACATTCAGTACTTC
TRBV20-1	TRBJ1-1	.	14	.	CSASRLGFYTEAFF	TGCAGTGCTAGTCGGTTAGGCTTCTACACTGAAGCTTTCTTT
TRBV20-1	TRBJ2-5	.	11	.	CSAVSQETQYF	TGCAGTGCTGTCTCACAAGAGACCCAGTACTTC
TRBV9	TRBJ1-1	TRBD1	14	.	CASSATTGSTEAFF	TGTGCCAGCAGCGCTACGACAGGGTCCACTGAAGCTTTCTTT
TRBV20-1	TRBJ2-3	TRBD1	15	.	CSARRPGGYTDTQYF	TGCAGTGCTAGACGCCCAGGGGGCTACACAGATACGCAGTATTTT
TRBV7-8	TRBJ1-5	.	17	.	CASSLGPFLLSNQPQHF	TGTGCCAGCAGCCTCGGGCCCTTCCTTCTTAGCAATCAGCCCCAGCATTTT
TRBV6-5	TRBJ1-6	TRBD1	14	.	CASTLDRGKTPLHF	TGTGCCAGCACTTTGGACAGGGGCAAAACACCCCTCCACTTT
TRBV20-1	TRBJ2-2	.	15	.	CSARRGGGFSGELFF	TGCAGTGCCAGGAGAGGAGGCGGGTTCAGCGGGGAGCTGTTTTTT
TRBV7-9	TRBJ2-7	.	13	.	CASSLDTRNEQYF	TGTGCCAGCAGCTTAGACACTAGGAACGAGCAGTACTTC
TRBV6-1	TRBJ2-7	TRBD2	13	.	CASSLLGGYEKYF	TGTGCCAGCAGCCTCCTCGGGGGGTACGAGAAGTACTTC
TRBV12-3/TRBV12-4	TRBJ2-3	TRBD1	20	.	CASSTGFKRIVTGVADTQYF	TGTGCCAGCAGCACCGGCTTCAAGAGGATCGTGACAGGGGTGGCAGATACGCAGTATTTT
TRBV7-2	TRBJ2-3	.	16	few	CASSLNWVSGTDTQYF	TGTGCCAGCAGCTTAAATTGGGTGTCGGGCACAGATACGCAGTATTTT
TRBV6-1	TRBJ2-5	TRBD2	18	.	CASSPGLAGAIGLETQYF	TGTGCCAGCAGTCCAGGACTAGCGGGGGCCATTGGATTGGAGACCCAGTACTTC
TRBV29-1	TRBJ1-1	.	15	.	CSVEAGLKTNTEAFF	TGCAGCGTTGAGGCGGGACTAAAAACGAACACTGAAGCTTTCTTT
TRBV23-1	TRBJ2-7	.	13	once	CASSAGKIYEQYF	TGCGCCAGCAGTGCCGGGAAAATCTACGAGCAGTACTTC
TRBV7-9	TRBJ2-5	.	14	.	CASSLRSGTETQYF	TGTGCCAGCAGCTTAAGGTCAGGGACAGAGACCCAGTACTTC
TRBV7-8	TRBJ2-4	.	15	.	CASSLDQGWGNIQYF	TGTGCCAGCAGCTTAGATCAGGGGTGGGGAAACATTCAGTACTTC
TRBV20-1	TRBJ2-1	TRBD1	17	few	CSAIVPGTGFGDNEQFF	TGCAGTGCCATAGTGCCCGGGACAGGGTTTGGGGACAATGAGCAGTTCTTC
TRBV4-2	TRBJ1-2	.	15	.	CASSQEKTVFYGYTF	TGTGCCAGCAGCCAAGAGAAGACAGTTTTCTATGGCTACACCTTC
TRBV7-2	TRBJ1-6	TRBD1	15	few	CASSLEGARNSPLHF	TGTGCCAGCAGCTTAGAGGGGGCGCGTAATTCGCCCCTCCACTTT
TRBV5-1	TRBJ1-1	.	13	.	CASSFDSYTEAFF	TGCGCCAGCAGTTTCGACTCATACACTGAAGCTTTCTTT
TRBV27	TRBJ1-6	.	13	.	CASRPFLDSPLHF	TGTGCCAGCAGGCCTTTCTTGGATTCACCCCTCCACTTT
TRBV9	TRBJ2-5	TRBD2	16	.	CASSVAGLAGQETQYF	TGTGCCAGCAGCGTAGCGGGACTAGCGGGACAAGAGACCCAGTACTTC
TRBV7-2	TRBJ1-5	.	15	.	CASSYGRIGNQPQHF	TGTGCCAGCAGCTACGGACGGATTGGCAATCAGCCCCAGCATTTT
TRBV9	TRBJ2-7	.	14	.	CASSVTGAPYEQYF	TGTGCCAGCAGCGTAACGGGGGCCCCCTACGAGCAGTACTTC
TRBV7-2	TRBJ2-1	TRBD2	15	many	CASSSTSGQYNEQFF	TGTGCCAGCAGCTCGACTAGCGGACAATACAATGAGCAGTTCTTC
TRBV11-1	TRBJ2-7	.	14	few	CASDGWRASYEQYF	TGTGCCAGCGATGGCTGGCGGGCCTCCTACGAGCAGTACTTC
TRBV4-2	TRBJ2-5	.	13	few	CASSPTSSETQYF	TGTGCCAGCAGCCCCACCTCGAGCGAGACCCAGTACTTC
TRBV4-3	TRBJ2-1	TRBD2	18	.	CASSQGLGTSGSYNEQFF	TGCGCCAGCAGCCAGGGACTAGGAACTAGCGGGAGCTACAATGAGCAGTTCTTC
TRBV11-2	TRBJ2-7	TRBD1	15	few	CASSSRGQGFYEQYF	TGTGCCAGCAGCTCTCGGGGACAGGGGTTCTACGAGCAGTACTTC
TRBV4-2	TRBJ2-7	TRBD1	16	.	CASSQASGQGYYEQYF	TGTGCCAGCAGCCAAGCCTCGGGACAGGGTTACTACGAGCAGTACTTC
TRBV5-6	TRBJ1-1	.	16	.	CASSPAGQCTFSEAFF	TGTGCCAGCAGCCCAGCAGGGCAGTGTACGTTTTCTGAAGCTTTCTTT
TRBV29-1	TRBJ2-7	TRBD1	14	few	CSVVFRDRGSEQYF	TGCAGCGTTGTCTTCCGGGACAGGGGTTCCGAGCAGTACTTC
TRBV27	TRBJ2-3	.	17	few	CASSSLPGLAVADTQYF	TGTGCCAGCAGTTCGCTCCCGGGACTCGCTGTCGCAGATACGCAGTATTTT
TRBV5-4	TRBJ2-3	.	12	few	CASSGPADTQYF	TGTGCCAGCAGCGGACCTGCGGATACGCAGTATTTT
TRBV20-1	TRBJ2-3	TRBD2	16	few	CSARGTSGIPGDTQYF	TGCAGTGCTAGGGGAACTAGCGGGATTCCAGGAGATACGCAGTATTTT